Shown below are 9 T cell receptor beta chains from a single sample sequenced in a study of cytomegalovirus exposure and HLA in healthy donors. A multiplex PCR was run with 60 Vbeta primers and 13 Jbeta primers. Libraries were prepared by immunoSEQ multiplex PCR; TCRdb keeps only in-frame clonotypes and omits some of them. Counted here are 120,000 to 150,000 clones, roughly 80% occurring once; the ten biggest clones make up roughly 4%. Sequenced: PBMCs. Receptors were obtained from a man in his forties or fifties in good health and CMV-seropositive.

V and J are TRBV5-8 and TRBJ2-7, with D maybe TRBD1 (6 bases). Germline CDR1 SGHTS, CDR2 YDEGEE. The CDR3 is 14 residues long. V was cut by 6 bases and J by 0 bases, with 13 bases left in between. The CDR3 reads CASTPRTVSYEQYF. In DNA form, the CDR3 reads TGTGCCAGCACCCCCCGGACAGTCTCCTACGAGCAGTACTTC. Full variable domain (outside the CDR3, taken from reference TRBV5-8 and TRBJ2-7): EAGVTQSPTHLIKTRGQQATLRCSPISGHTSVYWYQQALGLGLQFLLWYDEGEERNRGNFPPRFSGRQFPNYSSELNVNALELEDSALYLCASTPRTVSYEQYFGPGTRLTVT.

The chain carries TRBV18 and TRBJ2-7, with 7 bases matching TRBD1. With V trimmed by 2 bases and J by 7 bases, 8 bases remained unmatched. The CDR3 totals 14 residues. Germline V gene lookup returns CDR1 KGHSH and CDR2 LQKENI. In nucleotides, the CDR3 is TGTGCCAGCTCACCATGGGACAGTAACTGGGAGCAGTACTTC. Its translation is CASSPWDSNWEQYF.

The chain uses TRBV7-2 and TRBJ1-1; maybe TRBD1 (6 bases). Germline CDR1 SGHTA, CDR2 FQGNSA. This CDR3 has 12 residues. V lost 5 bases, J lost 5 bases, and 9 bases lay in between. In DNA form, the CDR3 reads TGTGCCAGCAGCCCAGGGGATACTGAAGCTTTCTTT. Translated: CASSPGDTEAFF. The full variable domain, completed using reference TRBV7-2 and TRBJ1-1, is GAGVSQSPSNKVTEKGKDVELRCDPISGHTALYWYRQSLGQGLEFLIYFQGNSAPDKSGLPSDRFSAERTGGSVSTLTIQRTQQEDSAVYLCASSPGDTEAFFGQGTRLTVV.

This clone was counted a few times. The CDR3 loop reads CASSVGTTETQYF. The CDR3 DNA reads as TGTGCCAGCAGCGTAGGTACAACAGAGACCCAGTACTTC. The rearrangement joins TRBV9 to TRBJ2-5, with no clear D. Trimming removed 0 bases from V and 4 bases from J, with 7 bases in between. The CDR3 is 13 residues long. Germline V gene sequence: CDR1 SGDLS, CDR2 YYNGEE. Full variable domain (missing parts from reference TRBV9 and TRBJ2-5): DSGVTQTPKHLITATGQRVTLRCSPRSGDLSVYWYQQSLDQGLQFLIQYYNGEERAKGNILERFSAQQFPDLHSELNLSSLELGDSALYFCASSVGTTETQYFGPGTRLLVL.

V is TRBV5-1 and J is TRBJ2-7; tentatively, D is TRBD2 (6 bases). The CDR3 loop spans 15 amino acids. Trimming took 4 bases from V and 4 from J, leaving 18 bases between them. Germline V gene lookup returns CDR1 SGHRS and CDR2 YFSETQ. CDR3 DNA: TGCGCCAGCAGCCCCCCCTGGACTACTCCGTACGAGCAGTACTTC. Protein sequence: CASSPPWTTPYEQYF.

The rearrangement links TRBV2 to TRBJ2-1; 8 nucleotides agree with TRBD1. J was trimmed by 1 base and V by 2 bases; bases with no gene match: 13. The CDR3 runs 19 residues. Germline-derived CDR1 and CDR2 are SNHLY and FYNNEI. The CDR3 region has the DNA TGTGCCAGCAGTGAAAGTTATAGTTGGACAGGGAGATCCTACAATGAGCAGTTCTTC. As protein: CASSESYSWTGRSYNEQFF. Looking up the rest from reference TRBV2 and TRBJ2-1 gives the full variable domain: EPEVTQTPSHQVTQMGQEVILRCVPISNHLYFYWYRQILGQKVEFLVSFYNNEISEKSEIFDDQFSVERPDGSNFTLKIRSTKLEDSAMYFCASSESYSWTGRSYNEQFFGPGTRLTVL.

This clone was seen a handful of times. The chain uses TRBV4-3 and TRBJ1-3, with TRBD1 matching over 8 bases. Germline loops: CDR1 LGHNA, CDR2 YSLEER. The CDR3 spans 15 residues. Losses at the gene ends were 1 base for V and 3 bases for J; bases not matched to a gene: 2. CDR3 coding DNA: TGCGCCAGCAGCCAAGGGACAGGGCGTGGAAACACCATATATTTT. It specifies CASSQGTGRGNTIYF.

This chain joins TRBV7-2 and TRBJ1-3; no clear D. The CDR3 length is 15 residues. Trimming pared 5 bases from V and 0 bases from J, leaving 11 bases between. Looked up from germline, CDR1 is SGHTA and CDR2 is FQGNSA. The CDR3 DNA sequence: TGTGCCAGCAGCCGCCTTTGGAGCTCTGGAAACACCATATATTTT. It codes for CASSRLWSSGNTIYF.

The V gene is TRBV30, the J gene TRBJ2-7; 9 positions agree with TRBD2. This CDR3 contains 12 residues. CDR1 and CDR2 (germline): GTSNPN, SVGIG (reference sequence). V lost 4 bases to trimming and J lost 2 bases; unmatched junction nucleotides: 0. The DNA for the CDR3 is TGTGCCTGGACTAGCGGGGCCTACGAGCAGTACTTC. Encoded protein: CAWTSGAYEQYF.